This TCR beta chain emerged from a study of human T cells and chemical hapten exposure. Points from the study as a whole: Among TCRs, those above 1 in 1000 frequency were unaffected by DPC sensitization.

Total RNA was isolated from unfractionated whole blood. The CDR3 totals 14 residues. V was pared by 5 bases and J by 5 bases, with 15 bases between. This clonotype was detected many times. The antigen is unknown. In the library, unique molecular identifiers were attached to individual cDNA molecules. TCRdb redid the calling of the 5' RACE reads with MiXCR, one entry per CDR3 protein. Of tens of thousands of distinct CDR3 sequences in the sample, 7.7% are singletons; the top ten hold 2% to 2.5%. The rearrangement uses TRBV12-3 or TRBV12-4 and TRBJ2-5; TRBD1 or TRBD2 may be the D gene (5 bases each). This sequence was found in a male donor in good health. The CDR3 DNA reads TGTGCCAGCAGTCCCTCGGTGTGGGGGGAGACCCAGTACTTC. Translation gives CASSPSVWGETQYF.